This T cell receptor (beta chain) was recorded in a study of Graves' ophthalmopathy and Graves' hyperthyroidism. Whole-study context: Hyperthyroidism was considered stable when no ophthalmopathy appeared within 18 months of follow-up. Study-wide results and caveats: Most expanded clonotypes in thyroid above 0.001 frequency also showed up in blood. With about 71% sensitivity and about 78% specificity, the model predicted ophthalmopathy progression.

The CDR3 has 14 amino acids. The V end was cut by 8 bases, the J end by 8 bases, with 18 bases between. CDR1 MGHDK and CDR2 SYGVNS come from the germline V gene. Remarks on this clonotype: As yet, its antigen is unknown.

Diagnostic conclusions were grounded in clinical symptoms, serum thyroxine, TRAb, thyroid ultrasound and orbital computed tomography. Scientists amplified the TCR beta CDR3 regions from RNA transcripts. An initial RT-PCR round employing HTBI primers preceded a second-round multiplex PCR. TCRdb itself ran the multiplex PCR reads through MiXCR, one entry per CDR3 protein. Here the sample spans more than 1,000,000 distinct CDR3 sequences, about 40% being singletons. The chain combines TRBV25-1 with TRBJ1-4; D is perhaps TRBD1 (5 bases). Material for sequencing was peripheral blood or thyroid tissue (not recorded which). This clonotype originated in an adult man with Graves' hyperthyroidism. In DNA, the CDR3 is TGTGCCAGCGGGGTGGCCCTCCGGGGCGAAAAACTGTTTTTT. Translated: CASGVALRGEKLFF.